Included here is one TCR beta chain sequence, with context. As yet, its antigen is unknown. Regarding donors, all were healthy bone marrow donors. With 60 Vbeta and 13 Jbeta primers, the PCR was carried out. Original analysis: Later reanalysis found 80 million or so unique TCR beta chains, 10 million to 14 million of them shared. The protocol was immunoSEQ multiplex PCR, while the TCRdb copy is restricted to in-frame clones and leaves out a portion. Clonal size and the V and J genes are those of that table, whereas D and trimming came from the DNA. The table has over 150,000 clones, over 70% seen once; the top ten hold under 2.5%. The data are from a study of cytomegalovirus exposure and HLA in healthy donors. Study outcomes and limitations: Later analysis suggested most CMV-associated TCR beta chains were HLA-restricted.

The V and J ends lost 1 base and 7 bases respectively, with 13 bases between them. Germline CDR1 reads SGHTA; CDR2 reads FQGNSA. CDR3 size: 15 residues. The TCR comes from a man aged 30 to 45 in good health and CMV-seronegative. The rearrangement links TRBV7-2 to TRBJ2-2, with D tentatively TRBD1 (6 bases). Material for sequencing was PBMCs. The CDR3 here is CASSLGQVEYGELFF. CDR3 DNA sequence: TGTGCCAGCAGCTTAGGACAGGTCGAATACGGGGAGCTGTTTTTT.